This T cell receptor beta chain was captured by sequencing in a study of identical twins. Broader study findings: Reduced insertions were recorded for abundant cord blood beta clonotypes, with no such pattern in memory repertoires. Rather than following the same donors, the conclusions depended on cross-sectional statistical analysis. Researchers reported excess low generation probability among twin-shared out-of-frame alpha sequences.

This clonotype was detected only a few times. The antigen remains undetermined. TCRdb reprocessed the 5' RACE reads with MiXCR, giving one entry per CDR3 protein. The sample records about 470,000 distinct CDR3 sequences, 20% to 25% being singletons. This CDR3 comprises 15 residues. V trimming: 6 bases; J trimming: 8 bases; junction bases outside the gene matches: 8. These same records also appear under a second study, on T cells expressing NK-cell markers. Turning to that study: Each TCR beta repertoire originated in sorted T cells that were CD3+CD56+NKG2C+, CD3+CD56+NKG2C- or CD3+CD56-NKG2C+.

The TCR sequence derives from a woman under 30 in good health. This chain connects TRBV12-3 or TRBV12-4 to TRBJ2-1; 12 nucleotides align to TRBD2. What was sequenced was CD4+ T cells sorted from blood. CDR3 nucleotide sequence: TGTGCCAGCAGGGCCCTAGCGGGGGGGGCCGATGAGCAGTTCTTC. This translates into CASRALAGGADEQFF.